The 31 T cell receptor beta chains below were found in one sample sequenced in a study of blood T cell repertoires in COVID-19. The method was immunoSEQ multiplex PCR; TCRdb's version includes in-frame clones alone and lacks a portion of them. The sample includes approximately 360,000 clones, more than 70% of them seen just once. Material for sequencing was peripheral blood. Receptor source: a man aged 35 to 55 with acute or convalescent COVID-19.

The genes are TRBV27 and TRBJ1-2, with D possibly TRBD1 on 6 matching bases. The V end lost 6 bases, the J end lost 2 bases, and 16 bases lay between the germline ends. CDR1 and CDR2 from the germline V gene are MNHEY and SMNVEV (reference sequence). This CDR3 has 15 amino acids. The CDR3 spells CASSLVPGTNYGYTF. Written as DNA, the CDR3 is TGTGCCAGCAGCTTAGTACCCGGGACAAACTATGGCTACACCTTC.

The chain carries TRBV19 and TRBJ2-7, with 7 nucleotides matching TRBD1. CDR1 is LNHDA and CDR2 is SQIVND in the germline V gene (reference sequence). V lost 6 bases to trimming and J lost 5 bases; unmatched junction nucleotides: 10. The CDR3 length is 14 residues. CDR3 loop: CASRPSDRSHEQYF. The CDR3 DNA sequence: TGTGCCAGTAGACCCTCGGACAGGTCCCACGAGCAGTACTTC.

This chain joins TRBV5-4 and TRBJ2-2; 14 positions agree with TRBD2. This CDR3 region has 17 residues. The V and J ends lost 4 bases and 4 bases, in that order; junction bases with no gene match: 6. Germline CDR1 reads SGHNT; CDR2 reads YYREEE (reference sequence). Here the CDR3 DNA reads TGTGCCAGCAGCCAGGGACTAGCGGGAGAGGGCACCGGGGAGCTGTTTTTT. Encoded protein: CASSQGLAGEGTGELFF.

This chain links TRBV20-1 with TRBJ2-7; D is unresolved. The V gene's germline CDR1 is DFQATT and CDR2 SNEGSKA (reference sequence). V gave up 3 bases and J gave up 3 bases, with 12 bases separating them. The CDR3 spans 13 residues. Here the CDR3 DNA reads TGCAGTGCTAGTGGGCATTCGGGCTACGAGCAGTACTTC. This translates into CSASGHSGYEQYF.

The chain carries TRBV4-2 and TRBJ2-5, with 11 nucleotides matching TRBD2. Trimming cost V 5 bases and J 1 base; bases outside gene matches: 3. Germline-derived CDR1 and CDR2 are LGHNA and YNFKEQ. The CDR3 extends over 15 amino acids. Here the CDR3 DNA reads TGTGCCAGCAGCTATGGGACTAGCGGCCAAGAGACCCAGTACTTC. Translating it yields CASSYGTSGQETQYF.

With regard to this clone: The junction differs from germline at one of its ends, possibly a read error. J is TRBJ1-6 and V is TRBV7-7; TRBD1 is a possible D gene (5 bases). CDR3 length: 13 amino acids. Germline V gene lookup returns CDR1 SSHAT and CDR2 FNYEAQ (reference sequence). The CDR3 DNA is TGTGCTAGCAGCTTAGACAGTTATTCACCCCTCCACTTT. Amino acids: CASSLDSYSPLHF.

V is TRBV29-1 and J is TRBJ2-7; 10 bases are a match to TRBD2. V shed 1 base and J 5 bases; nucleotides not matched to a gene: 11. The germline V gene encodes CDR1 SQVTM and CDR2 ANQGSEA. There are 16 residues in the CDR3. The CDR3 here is CSVEANNRLAGDEQYF. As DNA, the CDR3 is TGCAGCGTTGAAGCAAATAATCGGCTAGCGGGAGACGAGCAGTACTTC.

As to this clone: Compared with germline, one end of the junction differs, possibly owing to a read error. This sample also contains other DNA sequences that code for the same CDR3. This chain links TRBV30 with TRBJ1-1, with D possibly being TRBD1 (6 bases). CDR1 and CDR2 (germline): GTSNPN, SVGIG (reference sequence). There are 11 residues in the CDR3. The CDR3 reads CAWSVGAEAFF. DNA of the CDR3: TGTGCCTGGAGTGTGGGGGCTGAGGCTTTCTTT.

The CDR3 DNA sequence: TGCGCCAGCAGCTTGACGGCAGGGGGCTATAACGGGGAGCTGTTTTTT. It yields the protein CASSLTAGGYNGELFF. The chain has TRBV5-1 and TRBJ2-2; 8 positions match TRBD1. This CDR3 has 16 amino acids. Trimming took 1 base from V and 7 from J; bases not matched to a gene: 9. The germline gives CDR1 SGHRS, CDR2 YFSETQ.

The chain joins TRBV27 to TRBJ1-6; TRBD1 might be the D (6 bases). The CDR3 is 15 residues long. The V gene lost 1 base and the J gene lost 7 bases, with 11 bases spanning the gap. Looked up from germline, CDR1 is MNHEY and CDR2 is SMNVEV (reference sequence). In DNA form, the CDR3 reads TGTGCCAGCAGTTTATACAGGGAAGGAAATTCACCCCTCCACTTT. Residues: CASSLYREGNSPLHF.

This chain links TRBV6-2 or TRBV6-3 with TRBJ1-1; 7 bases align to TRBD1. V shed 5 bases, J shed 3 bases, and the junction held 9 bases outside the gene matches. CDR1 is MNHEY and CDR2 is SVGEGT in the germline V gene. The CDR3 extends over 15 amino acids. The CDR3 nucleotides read TGTGCCAGCAGTAACACACAGGGGCCGTACACTGAAGCTTTCTTT. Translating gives CASSNTQGPYTEAFF.

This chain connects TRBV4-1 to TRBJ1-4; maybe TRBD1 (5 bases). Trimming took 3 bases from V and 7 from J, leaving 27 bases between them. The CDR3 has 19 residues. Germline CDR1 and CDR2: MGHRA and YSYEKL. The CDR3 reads CASSQISLTDGGSLEKLFF. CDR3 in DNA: TGCGCCAGCAGCCAGATCTCCCTAACTGACGGGGGGAGTCTTGAAAAACTGTTTTTT.

The CDR3 sequence: CASSLVSPYGYTF. The DNA for the CDR3 is TGTGCCAGCAGCTTAGTATCCCCCTATGGCTACACCTTC. The chain has TRBV11-2 and TRBJ1-2, with D unresolved. The CDR3 covers 13 residues. From germline, CDR1 is SGHAT and CDR2 FQNNGV. Trimming removed 1 base from V and 4 bases from J, with 7 bases in between. The entire variable domain, with the rest obtained from reference TRBV11-2 and TRBJ1-2, is as follows: EAGVAQSPRYKIIEKRQSVAFWCNPISGHATLYWYQQILGQGPKLLIQFQNNGVVDDSQLPKDRFSAERLKGVDSTLKIQPAKLEDSAVYLCASSLVSPYGYTFGSGTRLTVV.

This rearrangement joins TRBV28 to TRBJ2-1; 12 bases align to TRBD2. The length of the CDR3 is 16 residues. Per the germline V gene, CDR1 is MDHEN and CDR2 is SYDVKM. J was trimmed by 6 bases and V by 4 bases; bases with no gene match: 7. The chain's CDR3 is CASSWLTSGSPNEQFF. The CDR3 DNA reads TGTGCCAGCAGTTGGCTGACTAGCGGGAGTCCCAATGAGCAGTTCTTC.

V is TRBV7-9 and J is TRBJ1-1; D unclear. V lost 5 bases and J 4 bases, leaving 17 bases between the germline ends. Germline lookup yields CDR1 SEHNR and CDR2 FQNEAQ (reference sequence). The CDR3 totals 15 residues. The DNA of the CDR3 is TGTGCCAGCAGCCGATCCGGGCGGGGAGGCACTGAAGCTTTCTTT. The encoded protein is CASSRSGRGGTEAFF.

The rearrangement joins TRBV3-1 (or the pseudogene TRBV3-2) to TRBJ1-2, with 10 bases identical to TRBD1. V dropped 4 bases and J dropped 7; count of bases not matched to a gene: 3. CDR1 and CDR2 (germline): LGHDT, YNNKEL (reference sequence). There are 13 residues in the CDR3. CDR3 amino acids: CASSPRDRGGYTF. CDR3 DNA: TGTGCCAGCAGCCCCCGGGACAGGGGTGGCTACACCTTC.

The CDR3 DNA reads TGTGCCAGCAGCCAACTGACTACAGCCGAGCAGTTCTTC. Translating it yields CASSQLTTAEQFF. V and J are TRBV3-1 (or the pseudogene TRBV3-2) and TRBJ2-1, with D tentatively TRBD2 (5 bases). The CDR3 covers 13 residues. Trimming took off 2 bases at V and 10 bases at J, with 12 bases between the two ends. Germline CDR1 and CDR2: LGHDT and YNNKEL (reference sequence).

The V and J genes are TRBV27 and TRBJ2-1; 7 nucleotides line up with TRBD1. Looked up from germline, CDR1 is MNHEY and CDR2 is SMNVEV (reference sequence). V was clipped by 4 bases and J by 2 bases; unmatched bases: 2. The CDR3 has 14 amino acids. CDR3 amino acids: CASSYGTAYNEQFF. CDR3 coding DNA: TGTGCCAGCAGTTACGGGACAGCCTACAATGAGCAGTTCTTC.

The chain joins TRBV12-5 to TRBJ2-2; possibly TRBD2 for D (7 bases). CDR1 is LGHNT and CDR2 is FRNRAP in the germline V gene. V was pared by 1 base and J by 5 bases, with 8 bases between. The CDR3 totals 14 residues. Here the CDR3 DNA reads TGTGCTAGTGGTTTGGAGGGGGGGACCGGGGAGCTGTTTTTT. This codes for CASGLEGGTGELFF.

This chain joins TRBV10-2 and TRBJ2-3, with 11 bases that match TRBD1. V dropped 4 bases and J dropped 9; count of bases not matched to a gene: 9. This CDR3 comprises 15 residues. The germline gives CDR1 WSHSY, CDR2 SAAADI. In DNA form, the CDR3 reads TGCGCCAGCAGTGCCCCGGACAGGGGGCTATCCACGCAGTATTTT. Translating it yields CASSAPDRGLSTQYF.

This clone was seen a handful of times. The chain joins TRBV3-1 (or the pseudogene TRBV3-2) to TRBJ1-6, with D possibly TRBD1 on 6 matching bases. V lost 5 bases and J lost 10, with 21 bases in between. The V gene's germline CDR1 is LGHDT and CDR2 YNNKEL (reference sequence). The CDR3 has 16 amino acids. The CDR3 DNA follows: TGTGCCAGCAGCTTAGATACGTCGCAGGGGTTATCACCCCTCCACTTT. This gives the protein CASSLDTSQGLSPLHF.

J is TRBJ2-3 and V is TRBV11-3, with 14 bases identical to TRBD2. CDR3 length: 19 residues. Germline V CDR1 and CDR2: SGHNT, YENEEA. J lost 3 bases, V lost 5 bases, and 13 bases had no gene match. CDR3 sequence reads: CASSPTLRLAGGRTDTQYF. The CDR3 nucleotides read TGTGCCAGCAGCCCTACCCTGAGACTAGCGGGGGGGCGGACAGATACGCAGTATTTT. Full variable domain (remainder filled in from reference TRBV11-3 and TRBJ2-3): EAGVVQSPRYKIIEKKQPVAFWCNPISGHNTLYWYLQNLGQGPELLIRYENEEAVDDSQLPKDRFSAERLKGVDSTLKIQPAELGDSAVYLCASSPTLRLAGGRTDTQYFGPGTRLTVL.

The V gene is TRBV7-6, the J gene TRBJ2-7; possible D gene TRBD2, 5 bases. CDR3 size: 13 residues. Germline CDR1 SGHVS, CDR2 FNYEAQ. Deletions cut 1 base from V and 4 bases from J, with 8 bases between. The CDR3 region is CASSLGGQYEQYF. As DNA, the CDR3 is TGTGCCAGCAGCTTAGGAGGGCAATACGAGCAGTACTTC.

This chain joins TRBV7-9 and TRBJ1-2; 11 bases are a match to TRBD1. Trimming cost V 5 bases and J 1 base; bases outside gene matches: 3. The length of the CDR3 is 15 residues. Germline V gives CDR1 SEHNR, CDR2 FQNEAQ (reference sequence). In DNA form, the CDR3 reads TGTGCCAGCAGCCCGGACAGGGGGCTTAACTATGGCTACACCTTC. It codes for CASSPDRGLNYGYTF.

CDR3 sequence reads: CASSAGTGQVLYF. The CDR3 nucleotides read TGTGCCAGCAGCGCCGGGACAGGGCAGGTCTTGTACTTC. The V call is TRBV9, the J call TRBJ2-7, with 9 nucleotides matching TRBD1. V dropped 3 bases and J dropped 12; count of bases not matched to a gene: 10. This CDR3 spans 13 amino acids. The V gene's germline CDR1 is SGDLS and CDR2 YYNGEE.

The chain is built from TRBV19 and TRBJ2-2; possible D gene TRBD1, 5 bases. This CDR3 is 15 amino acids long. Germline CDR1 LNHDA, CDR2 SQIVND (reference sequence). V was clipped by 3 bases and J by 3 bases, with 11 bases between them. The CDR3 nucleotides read TGTGCCAGTAGTATCCTGACAGACTACACCGGGGAGCTGTTTTTT. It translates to CASSILTDYTGELFF.

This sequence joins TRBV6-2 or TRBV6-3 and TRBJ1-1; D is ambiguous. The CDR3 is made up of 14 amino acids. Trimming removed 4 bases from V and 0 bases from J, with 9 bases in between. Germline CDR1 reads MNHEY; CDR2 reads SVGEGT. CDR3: CASSSWTLNTEAFF. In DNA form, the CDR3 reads TGTGCCAGCAGTTCTTGGACTTTGAACACTGAAGCTTTCTTT.

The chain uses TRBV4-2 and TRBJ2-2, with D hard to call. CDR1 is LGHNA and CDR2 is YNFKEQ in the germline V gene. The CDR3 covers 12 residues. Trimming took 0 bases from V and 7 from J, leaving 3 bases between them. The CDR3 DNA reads TGTGCCAGCAGCCAAGACTTCGGGGAGCTGTTTTTT. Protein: CASSQDFGELFF.

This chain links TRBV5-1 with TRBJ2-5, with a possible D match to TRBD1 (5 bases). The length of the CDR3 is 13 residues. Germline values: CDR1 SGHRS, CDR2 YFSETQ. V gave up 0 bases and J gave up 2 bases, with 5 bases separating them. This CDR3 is CASSLEGQETQYF. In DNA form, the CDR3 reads TGCGCCAGCAGCTTGGAGGGGCAAGAGACCCAGTACTTC.

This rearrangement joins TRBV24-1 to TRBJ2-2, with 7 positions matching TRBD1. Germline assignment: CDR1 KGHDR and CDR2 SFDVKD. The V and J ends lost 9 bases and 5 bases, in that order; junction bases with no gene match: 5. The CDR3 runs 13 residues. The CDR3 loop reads CATGSRGTGELFF. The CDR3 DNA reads TGTGCCACCGGCAGCAGGGGGACCGGGGAGCTGTTTTTT.

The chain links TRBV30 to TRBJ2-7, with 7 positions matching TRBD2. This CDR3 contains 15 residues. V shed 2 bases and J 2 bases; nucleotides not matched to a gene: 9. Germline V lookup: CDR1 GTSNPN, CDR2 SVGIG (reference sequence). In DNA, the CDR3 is TGTGCCTGGAGTAGTTCCGGGACTACAGCCTACGAGCAGTACTTC. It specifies CAWSSSGTTAYEQYF.